Shown below are 14 T cell receptor beta chains from a single sample sequenced in a study of CD8 T cells in Susac syndrome. With random hexamers, roughly 0.45 to 1 ug RNA was reverse transcribed. TCRdb reanalysed the immunoSEQ multiplex PCR reads using MiXCR and keeps one entry per CDR3 protein. The sample has 150,000 to 200,000 distinct CDR3 sequences; about 91% are singletons. The specimen was CD4+ T cells from PBMCs. Every receptor here comes from a human donor in good health.

The gene calls are TRBV7-9 and TRBJ2-7; 10 positions agree with TRBD1. With V trimmed by 0 bases and J by 2 bases, 4 bases remained unmatched. This CDR3 spans 16 amino acids. CDR1 and CDR2 from the germline V gene are SEHNR and FQNEAQ (reference sequence). The CDR3 region has the DNA TGTGCCAGCAGCTTAGCGGAAGGGACAGGGGCCTACGAGCAGTACTTC. This gives the protein CASSLAEGTGAYEQYF.

The chain couples TRBV6-5 to TRBJ2-1; 8 bases are shared with TRBD1. The CDR3 is 15 residues long. The J segment lost 8 bases and the V segment lost 0 bases, leaving 6 bases of the junction unmatched. CDR1 and CDR2 from the germline V gene are MNHEY and SVGAGI. CDR3 loop: CASSYSTRDRHEQFF. The CDR3 region has the DNA TGTGCCAGCAGTTACTCGACTCGGGACAGGCATGAGCAGTTCTTC.

The chain recombines TRBV9 with TRBJ2-3, with D possibly being TRBD1 (5 bases). The V and J ends lost 4 bases and 0 bases respectively, with 9 bases between them. Germline assignment: CDR1 SGDLS and CDR2 YYNGEE. The CDR3 totals 14 residues. The CDR3 bases are TGTGCCAGCAGCTCCAGGGTCAGCACAGATACGCAGTATTTT. Residues: CASSSRVSTDTQYF.

In this sample, this clonotype turned up a few times. This sequence joins TRBV20-1 and TRBJ2-7; 9 nucleotides agree with TRBD1. Losses at the gene ends were 6 bases for V and 4 bases for J; bases not matched to a gene: 10. The CDR3 consists of 14 residues. Germline CDR1 DFQATT, CDR2 SNEGSKA (reference sequence). The CDR3, as DNA: TGCAGTGCCTCAGTCGGGGACAGGGAATACGAGCAGTACTTC. This sequence encodes CSASVGDREYEQYF.

The rearrangement joins TRBV29-1 to TRBJ2-3; 9 bases map to TRBD2. Germline loops: CDR1 SQVTM, CDR2 ANQGSEA. CDR3 size: 15 residues. J was trimmed by 4 bases and V by 1 base; bases with no gene match: 6. The CDR3 sequence: CSVEVSSGNPDTQYF. The CDR3 region has the DNA TGCAGCGTTGAAGTGTCTAGCGGGAACCCAGATACGCAGTATTTT.

This rearrangement joins TRBV7-8 to TRBJ2-7; 10 nucleotides agree with TRBD1. V shed 4 bases, J shed 3 bases, and the junction held 6 bases outside the gene matches. Germline assignment: CDR1 SGHVS and CDR2 FQNEAQ. This CDR3 comprises 15 residues. CDR3 nucleotides: TGTGCCAGCAGCTCTCATGGGACAGGGGACTACGAGCAGTACTTC. It yields the protein CASSSHGTGDYEQYF. The complete variable domain, with remaining parts taken from reference TRBV7-8 and TRBJ2-7, reads GAGVSQSPRYKVAKRGQDVALRCDPISGHVSLFWYQQALGQGPEFLTYFQNEAQLDKSGLPSDRFFAERPEGSVSTLKIQRTQQEDSAVYLCASSSHGTGDYEQYFGPGTRLTVT.

This clonotype was seen a single time. The V call is TRBV6-6, the J call TRBJ1-5; possible D gene TRBD1, 6 bases. Germline V CDR1 and CDR2: MNHNY, SVGAGI (reference sequence). V lost 6 bases, J lost 3 bases, and 9 bases lay in between. The length of the CDR3 is 13 residues. Here the CDR3 DNA reads TGTGCCAGCAGCGGACAGAACAATCAGCCCCAGCATTTT. Amino acids: CASSGQNNQPQHF.

The chain recombines TRBV2 with TRBJ1-6; D is unresolved. Trimming pared 7 bases from V and 0 bases from J, leaving 10 bases between. Germline V CDR1 and CDR2: SNHLY, FYNNEI. The CDR3 is made up of 15 amino acids. CDR3 sequence: CASKSESSYNSPLHF. CDR3 sequence (DNA): TGTGCCAGCAAGAGTGAGAGCTCCTATAATTCACCCCTCCACTTT.

V gene TRBV18 combines with J gene TRBJ2-5, with a possible D match to TRBD2 (5 bases). CDR3 size: 15 residues. V was clipped by 3 bases and J by 5 bases, with 16 bases between them. Germline CDR1 and CDR2: KGHSH and LQKENI. The DNA of the CDR3 is TGTGCCAGCTCACCCCGGGGAGCTCCGGGGGAGACCCAGTACTTC. Its translation is CASSPRGAPGETQYF. The entire variable domain, with the rest obtained from reference TRBV18 and TRBJ2-5, is as follows: NAGVMQNPRHLVRRRGQEARLRCSPMKGHSHVYWYRQLPEEGLKFMVYLQKENIIDESGMPKERFSAEFPKEGPSILRIQQVVRGDSAAYFCASSPRGAPGETQYFGPGTRLLVL.

This chain's CDR3 is CASTLKQGGADEQYF. The CDR3 DNA reads TGCGCCAGCACGCTTAAACAGGGAGGGGCCGACGAGCAGTACTTC. The V call is TRBV5-1, the J call TRBJ2-7; maybe TRBD2 (7 bases). The CDR3 totals 15 residues. Trimming removed 6 bases at V and 5 bases at J, with 21 bases between. Germline CDR1 and CDR2: SGHRS and YFSETQ.

The gene calls are TRBV30 and TRBJ2-1, with a possible D match to TRBD2 (6 bases). The germline V gene has CDR1 GTSNPN and CDR2 SVGIG (reference sequence). Trimming left V 0 bases short and J 10 bases short, with 13 bases between. CDR3 size: 13 residues. DNA for the CDR3: TGTGCCTGGAGTGTAAGCGGCGGGGTGGAGCAGTTCTTC. The encoded protein is CAWSVSGGVEQFF. The complete variable domain, with remaining parts taken from reference TRBV30 and TRBJ2-1, reads SQTIHQWPATLVQPVGSPLSLECTVEGTSNPNLYWYRQAAGRGLQLLFYSVGIGQISSEVPQNLSASRPQDRQFILSSKKLLLSDSGFYLCAWSVSGGVEQFFGPGTRLTVL.

The chain uses TRBV20-1 and TRBJ1-5; 7 bases fit TRBD1. The CDR3 consists of 16 residues. Unmatched junction bases numbered 10, after V lost 2 bases and J lost 3 bases. CDR1 and CDR2 from the germline V gene are DFQATT and SNEGSKA (reference sequence). The CDR3: CSARYTTGVDNQPQHF. The CDR3 DNA reads TGCAGTGCTAGATATACCACAGGGGTAGACAATCAGCCCCAGCATTTT.

V and J are TRBV28 and TRBJ2-2; TRBD2 agrees at 14 bases. The CDR3 is 16 residues long. V was clipped by 5 bases and J by 5 bases; unmatched bases: 4. CDR1 MDHEN and CDR2 SYDVKM come from the germline V gene. As DNA, the CDR3 is TGTGCCAGCAGTCCGGGACTAGCGGGAGTTACCGGGGAGCTGTTTTTT. This encodes CASSPGLAGVTGELFF.

The V call is TRBV18, the J call TRBJ1-1; 9 bases fit TRBD1. From germline, CDR1 is KGHSH and CDR2 LQKENI. The CDR3 has 18 amino acids. The J segment lost 0 bases and the V segment lost 4 bases, leaving 12 bases of the junction unmatched. The DNA for the CDR3 is TGTGCCAGCTCACGACAAACAGGGGGCTACCCCATGAACACTGAAGCTTTCTTT. Amino acid sequence: CASSRQTGGYPMNTEAFF.